This TCR beta chain came from a study of blood T cell repertoires in COVID-19 (dated by TCRdb to the early 2020s). Looking at the study overall: Collaborator samples came from the United States, Italy and Spain and covered acute and convalescent phases of COVID-19. The sample metadata nearly always contained a de-identified subject ID, COVID-19 status, age in years and sex. Where available, HLA class I and class II types were taken from metadata supplied by the sample provider and were not determined by assay-based typing. The prospective study material was composed of cDNA or gDNA derived from T cells, B-cell-depleted T cells, or PBMCs. A freely available public database, intended as a resource for researchers studying the immune response to SARS-CoV-2, is where the repertoires were released. The samples were drawn from the first 160 participants of the ongoing ImmuneRACE study and from some 1,300 subjects provided by 6 global collaborators. The dataset comprised deeply sampled blood TCRbeta repertoires from subjects exposed to, actively infected with, or recovered from COVID-19. Here is what the overall study found, with its caveats: How much clinical and demographic metadata was included differed by source and by participant, and the metadata was provided uncurated.

TCRbeta CDR3 regions were amplified from genomic DNA by means of the immunoSEQ Assay, a bias-controlled multiplex PCR. In the source study's methods: Within the assay, amplification of reference gene primers was used to estimate how many nucleated cells each sample contained. To quantify the absolute abundance of each unique TCRbeta CDR3 rearrangement, sequence reads were collapsed and filtered. For each sample, productive Simpson clonality was calculated as the square root of Simpson's diversity index over productive rearrangements. The clones in this table, taken by TCRdb from immuneACCESS, are in-frame only. Not every clone is retained; where verified, under half of the shortfall comes from an unresolved V gene, and the cause of the rest is unknown. V, J and clone size derive from that table, while D and trimming were established from the DNA sequence. The sample yields some 99,000 clones; about 87% were counted once. The ten top clones hold 6.6% of the sample.

The collaborating institutions used their own protocols to collect whole blood in K2EDTA tubes. Collaborator samples were shipped for TCRbeta analysis as frozen whole blood, isolated PBMCs, or DNA extracted from either sample type. As concerns this clone: No cognate antigen has been identified for it. Base qualities are not at hand, and no much larger clone is one base apart.

The specimen was peripheral blood. The receptor was derived from a woman in her forties or fifties with acute or convalescent COVID-19.

The CDR3 here reads CAWSVAVRGGYTF. The nucleotide sequence reads TGTGCCTGGAGTGTAGCTGTAAGGGGTGGCTACACCTTC. Recombination linked TRBV30 to TRBJ1-2, with TRBD1 tentatively as D gene (5 bases match). The CDR3 has 13 amino acids, counting the end cysteine and phenylalanine. CDR3 DNA is the only sequence kept; it has 39 bases, read in frame from the first base. V is reduced by 0 bases and J by 7 bases, leaving a spacing of 12 bases between them. The germline V gene (reference sequence) supplies CDR1 GTSNPN and CDR2 SVGIG. Extended through the reference TRBV30 and TRBJ1-2 proteins, this CDR3 yields the full variable domain: SQTIHQWPATLVQPVGSPLSLECTVEGTSNPNLYWYRQAAGRGLQLLFYSVGIGQISSEVPQNLSASRPQDRQFILSSKKLLLSDSGFYLCAWSVAVRGGYTFGSGTRLTVV.